This TCR beta chain was sequenced for a study of Ad26.COV2.S vaccination and SARS-CoV-2 variants. Study as a whole: The trial was COV1001 and the donor's arm was Ad26.COV2.S. Each vaccinee took Ad26.COV2.S intramuscularly, once or twice 56 days apart.

Profiling relied on immunoSEQ multiplex PCR, and the TCRdb table lists in-frame clones only, not all of them. The repertoire holds 500,000 or so clones, with roughly 87% as singletons. Trimming cost V 5 bases and J 8 bases; bases outside gene matches: 10. CDR1 and CDR2 (germline): KGHSH, LQKENI. This CDR3 region has 14 residues. The treatment here: over 15 received Ad26.COV2.S at low or high dose, single or two shots; several received placebo; per-sample allocation not given. Sampling took place 63 days after the first vaccine or placebo injection. Recruitment in Boston yielded a donor of adult age, 18-55 years.

The sequence was collected from a person between 18 and 59 years old who received the Ad26.COV2.S COVID-19 vaccine or a placebo. The rearrangement uses TRBV18 and TRBJ1-2; the match to TRBD1 covers 8 bases. Specimen: peripheral blood, collected in a trial of Ad26.COV2.S vaccine versus placebo. The chain's CDR3 is CASSGSGTGSGYTF. The DNA for the CDR3 is TGTGCCAGCTCAGGTTCCGGGACAGGATCCGGCTACACCTTC. Variable domain in full (rest from reference TRBV18 and TRBJ1-2): NAGVMQNPRHLVRRRGQEARLRCSPMKGHSHVYWYRQLPEEGLKFMVYLQKENIIDESGMPKERFSAEFPKEGPSILRIQQVVRGDSAAYFCASSGSGTGSGYTFGSGTRLTVV.